Listed below are T cell receptor beta chains from one sample, sequenced in a study of T cells in localized non-small cell lung cancer. The protocol was immunoSEQ multiplex PCR, while the TCRdb copy is restricted to in-frame clones and leaves out a portion. The profile shows tens of thousands of clones, approximately 90% of them singletons. The source was peripheral blood, collected before any cancer treatment. The origin of the receptors is a man aged 40 to 70 with stage I squamous cell lung carcinoma. The CDR3 runs from the conserved cysteine through the conserved F or W. D genes are given only for firm matches. For some rows the clone size is stated as once, few or many, or as a class when expanded; others skip it.

clone_size cdr3_length j_call d_call v_call cdr3_nt cdr3_aa
few 15 TRBJ1-4 - TRBV4-1 TGCGCCAGCAGCCAACCTGGACGGTCTAATGAAAAACTGTTTTTT CASSQPGRSNEKLFF
- 16 TRBJ1-6 TRBD1 TRBV6-1 TGTGCCAGCAGTGAACCCCCGGGACAGTATAATTCACCCCTCCACTTT CASSEPPGQYNSPLHF
- 14 TRBJ2-7 TRBD1 TRBV6-5 TGTGCCAGCAGCTGGGACAGGGGAACCTACGAGCAGTACTTC CASSWDRGTYEQYF
- 19 TRBJ2-3 TRBD2 TRBV4-1 TGCGCCAGCAGCCATCCCCCGGGACTAGCGGGGGGGCGGACAGATACGCAGTATTTT CASSHPPGLAGGRTDTQYF
- 13 TRBJ2-5 - TRBV19 TGTGCCAGTAGATCAGGCGGGGAAGAGACCCAGTACTTC CASRSGGEETQYF
few 13 TRBJ1-6 - TRBV25-1 TGTGCCAGCAGTGACAGGGGTAATTCACCCCTCCACTTT CASSDRGNSPLHF
- 15 TRBJ1-5 TRBD1 TRBV28 TGTGCCAGCAGCTCGACAGGGGCTCTTAATCAGCCCCAGCATTTT CASSSTGALNQPQHF
- 15 TRBJ1-3 TRBD1 TRBV6-6 TGTGCCAGCAGTCGGGACAGGGAGTTTGGAAACACCATATATTTT CASSRDREFGNTIYF
- 15 TRBJ1-2 - TRBV15 TGTGCCACCAGCAGAGTCGTGGGGGCCAGGTATGGCTACACCTTC CATSRVVGARYGYTF
- 12 TRBJ2-6 - TRBV11-2 TGTGCCAGCAGCTTGGAGGCCAACGTCCTGACTTTC CASSLEANVLTF
- 15 TRBJ2-5 TRBD1 TRBV7-6 TGTGCCAGCAGCTCACGACAGGGGGGTCAAGAGACCCAGTACTTC CASSSRQGGQETQYF
once 15 TRBJ1-3 TRBD1 TRBV6-5 TGTGCCAGCAGCCAAGGACAGGGAACAGGAAACACCATATATTTT CASSQGQGTGNTIYF
- 14 TRBJ2-7 TRBD1 TRBV28 TGTGCCTCACAGCAGGGGGCTAGGACCTACGAGCAGTACTTC CASQQGARTYEQYF
- 16 TRBJ1-2 - TRBV6-6 TGTGCCAGCAGTTATGACGGGAGCCGCCCCGCTAATGGCTACACCTTC CASSYDGSRPANGYTF
- 12 TRBJ2-5 - TRBV2 TGTGCCAGCAGTGAAGCGGGAGAGACCCAGTACTTC CASSEAGETQYF
once 11 TRBJ1-5 - TRBV19 TGTGCCAGCTCGCAAGGGGGACCCCAGCATTTT CASSQGGPQHF
once 14 TRBJ1-1 - TRBV2 TGTGCCAGCCGCTGGGAGGGTGGCGGCACTGAAGCTTTCTTT CASRWEGGGTEAFF
- 16 TRBJ2-6 - TRBV9 TGTGCCAGCAGCGTAGGATCGGGTTCTGGGGCCAACGTCCTGACTTTC CASSVGSGSGANVLTF
- 15 TRBJ2-6 - TRBV28 TGTGCCACGGGAGTAGTCGACAGGTGGAGCAACGTCCTGACTTTC CATGVVDRWSNVLTF
- 17 TRBJ2-7 TRBD2 TRBV2 TGTGCCAGCCAAGGGCCACCGAGGACTAGAACAAGCTACGAGCAGTACTTC CASQGPPRTRTSYEQYF
few 15 TRBJ2-7 TRBD1 TRBV29-1 TGCAGCGTGCTTACCGGGACAGGACCACCCTACGAGCAGTACTTC CSVLTGTGPPYEQYF
few 12 TRBJ2-7 - TRBV6-1 TGTGCCAGCATCAACAGGGAATACGAGCAGTACTTC CASINREYEQYF
- 15 TRBJ1-2 TRBD1 TRBV6-1 TGTGCCAGCAGTCCGACAGGGAGCCATAACTATGGCTACACCTTC CASSPTGSHNYGYTF
- 19 TRBJ2-1 TRBD1 TRBV7-3 TGTGCCAGCAGCCTACGCCCTGGACAGGGCATACTTACCTACAATGAGCAGTTCTTC CASSLRPGQGILTYNEQFF
- 14 TRBJ2-7 - TRBV18 TGTGCCAGCTCACCACCTGACAGGATCGCCGAGCAGTACTTC CASSPPDRIAEQYF
- 16 TRBJ2-2 TRBD1 TRBV4-1 TGCGCCAGCAGCCAAGATGGACAGGGAGCATCCGGGGAGCTGTTTTTT CASSQDGQGASGELFF
- 16 TRBJ2-1 - TRBV7-9 TGTGCCAGCAGCTTAATGCCTGGGTTGGGGTACAATGAGCAGTTCTTC CASSLMPGLGYNEQFF
- 15 TRBJ2-1 - TRBV5-1 TGCGCCAGCAGCTCACTACGGGACATTATTAATGAGCAGTTCTTC CASSSLRDIINEQFF
- 13 TRBJ1-3 - TRBV29-1 TGCAGCGCTCTACAGGGCTCTGGAAACACCATATATTTT CSALQGSGNTIYF
- 13 TRBJ1-2 - TRBV5-5 TGTGCCAGCAAAAGGGACCCCAGTACGGGCTACACCTTC CASKRDPSTGYTF
- 16 TRBJ2-1 - TRBV5-1 TGCGCCAGCAGCTTGGATGGGCAGGGCCCAGGGAATGAGCAGTTCTTC CASSLDGQGPGNEQFF